This T cell receptor (beta chain) was identified in a study of T cell repertoires in cytomegalovirus infection. Study background: The public TCR beta signatures pointed to both CMV infection and matching HLA type. Study results and caveats: In two of eight donors, the top clonotype was HLA-C-restricted CMV-specific.

To note about this clonotype: The antigen remains unidentified.

TCRdb passed the reads through MiXCR, listing each CDR3 protein once. The data contain 400,000 or so distinct CDR3 sequences, roughly 18% of them seen just once; the ten biggest clones take up around 10%. The clonotype originates from a human donor in good health (CMV status not recorded). Some clones in this sample may be carry-over from other donors' samples. Sequenced material: PBMCs.

CDR3 DNA: TGTGCCAGCAGAGAGACTAGGGTCTACAATGAGCAGTTCTTC. Its protein product is CASRETRVYNEQFF. This rearrangement joins TRBV2 to TRBJ2-1; a possible D gene is TRBD2 (6 bases). V lost 6 bases to trimming and J lost 3 bases, with 12 bases between them. CDR3 length: 14 residues. The V gene's germline CDR1 is SNHLY and CDR2 FYNNEI.